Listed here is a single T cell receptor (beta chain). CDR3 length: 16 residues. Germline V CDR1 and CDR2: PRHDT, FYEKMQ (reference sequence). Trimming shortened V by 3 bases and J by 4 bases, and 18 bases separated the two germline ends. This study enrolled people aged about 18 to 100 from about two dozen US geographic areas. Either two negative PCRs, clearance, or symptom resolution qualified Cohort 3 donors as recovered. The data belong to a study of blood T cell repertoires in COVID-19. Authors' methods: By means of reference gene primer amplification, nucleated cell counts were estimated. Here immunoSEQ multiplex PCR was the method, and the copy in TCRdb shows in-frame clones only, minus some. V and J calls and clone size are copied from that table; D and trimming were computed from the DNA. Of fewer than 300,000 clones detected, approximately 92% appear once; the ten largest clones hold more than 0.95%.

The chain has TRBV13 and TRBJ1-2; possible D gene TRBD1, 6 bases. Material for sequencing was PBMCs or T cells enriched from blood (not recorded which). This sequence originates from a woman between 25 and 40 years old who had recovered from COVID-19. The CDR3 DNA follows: TGTGCCAGCAGCTTGGCAGGGGAAGCTAGACCCTATGGCTACACCTTC. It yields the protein CASSLAGEARPYGYTF. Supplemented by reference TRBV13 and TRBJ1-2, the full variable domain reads AAGVIQSPRHLIKEKRETATLKCYPIPRHDTVYWYQQGPGQDPQFLISFYEKMQSDKGSIPDRFSAQQFSDYHSELNMSSLELGDSALYFCASSLAGEARPYGYTFGSGTRLTVV.